One sample yielded the 18 T cell receptor beta chains listed below, sequenced in a study of identical twins (dated by TCRdb to the mid-2010s). The method behind the library was 5' RACE. Sequencing relied on an Illumina HiSeq 2000. In-frame beta chains were kept once TCRdb had trimmed the public reads at Q25 with fastp and called clones with MiXCR. For every CDR3 protein sequence, its rows merge into one entry that carries the most common genes and DNA. Recorded for this sample are under 300,000 distinct CDR3 sequences; approximately 5.9% of them occurred a single time. The ten largest make up less than 15% of the sample. In addition, the sample was reused for a study of T cells expressing NK-cell markers.

Sequencing was carried out using CD8+ T cells sorted from blood. The origin of the receptors is a woman aged 18-30 years in good health.

This clonotype turned up a few times. The genes are TRBV12-5 and TRBJ2-1, with no clear D. V was cut by 6 bases and J by 9 bases, with 9 bases left in between. CDR1 is LGHNT and CDR2 is FRNRAP in the germline V gene. The length of the CDR3 is 11 residues. The CDR3 loop reads CASGLVGEQFF. DNA of the CDR3: TGTGCTAGTGGGCTTGTGGGTGAGCAGTTCTTC.

Ten or more counts support this clonotype. The chain couples TRBV29-1 to TRBJ2-1; D gene ambiguous. The germline V gene encodes CDR1 SQVTM and CDR2 ANQGSEA. The CDR3 is 14 residues long. Between the trimmed V and J ends, which lost 5 bases and 3 bases, there was a span of 14 bases. This chain's CDR3 is CSVFTPDGYNEQFF. CDR3 sequence (DNA): TGCAGCGTTTTCACTCCGGACGGCTACAATGAGCAGTTCTTC.

V and J are TRBV11-2 and TRBJ2-5, with TRBD1 identical over 11 bases. This CDR3 spans 13 amino acids. J was trimmed by 7 bases and V by 11 bases; bases with no gene match: 9. The germline V gene has CDR1 SGHAT and CDR2 FQNNGV. CDR3 sequence (DNA): TGTGCCTCAACCGGGACAGGGGGTGCGACCCAGTACTTC. This gives the protein CASTGTGGATQYF.

This clonotype was seen a few times. The rearrangement joins TRBV27 to TRBJ2-7; TRBD1 matches 7 bases. This CDR3 contains 15 residues. V lost 8 bases, J lost 6 bases, and 16 bases stayed unmatched. Germline V CDR1 and CDR2: MNHEY, SMNVEV (reference sequence). As DNA, the CDR3 is TGTGCCAGCCGTCGCTACAGGGGTTTGAGTGTCGAGCAGTACTTC. It translates to CASRRYRGLSVEQYF.

The chain recombines TRBV11-2 with TRBJ1-4; D call uncertain. The CDR3 is made up of 17 amino acids. With 4 bases removed from V and 0 bases from J, the gap between germline ends came to 15 bases. Per the germline V gene, CDR1 is SGHAT and CDR2 is FQNNGV. CDR3 sequence: CASSSDPLGATNEKLFF. Written as DNA, the CDR3 is TGTGCCAGCAGCTCAGACCCTTTGGGTGCAACTAATGAAAAACTGTTTTTT.

There are a few counts of this clonotype. V usage is TRBV4-3 and J usage is TRBJ2-3, with 8 bases aligning to TRBD1. Trimming cost V 4 bases and J 3 bases; bases outside gene matches: 6. Per the germline V gene, CDR1 is LGHNA and CDR2 is YSLEER. CDR3 length: 15 residues. This CDR3 is CASSLQGAATDTQYF. Here the CDR3 DNA reads TGCGCCAGCAGCCTCCAGGGGGCCGCAACAGATACGCAGTATTTT.

The chain joins TRBV7-2 to TRBJ2-1; TRBD2 is a possible D gene (6 bases). Germline V gene data show CDR1 as SGHTA and CDR2 as FQGNSA. Trimming pared 0 bases from V and 4 bases from J, leaving 16 bases between. The length of the CDR3 is 17 residues. The CDR3 coding sequence is TGTGCCAGCAGCTTAGCGACTGGGGGACTGGCGTACAATGAGCAGTTCTTC. Encoded protein: CASSLATGGLAYNEQFF.

This clonotype was counted at least ten times. The CDR3 DNA sequence: TGTGCCAGCAGTTTCGCCAGTAATAATTCACCCCTCCACTTT. It translates to CASSFASNNSPLHF. The chain recombines TRBV12-3 or TRBV12-4 with TRBJ1-6; the D is unclear. The length of the CDR3 is 14 residues. With 3 bases removed from V and 5 bases from J, the gap between germline ends came to 8 bases.

The rearrangement uses TRBV20-1 and TRBJ2-7, with D maybe TRBD1 (6 bases). This CDR3 spans 12 amino acids. Germline V CDR1 and CDR2: DFQATT, SNEGSKA (reference sequence). The V end lost 4 bases, the J end lost 1 base, and 8 bases lay between the germline ends. This CDR3 is CSATTGSYEQYF. The CDR3 nucleotides read TGCAGTGCTACCACAGGGTCCTACGAGCAGTACTTC.

The chain is built from TRBV7-6 and TRBJ2-6; a possible D gene is TRBD1 (6 bases). In germline, CDR1 is SGHVS, CDR2 FNYEAQ. This CDR3 spans 17 amino acids. V lost 0 bases, J lost 0 bases, and 9 bases lay in between. In nucleotides, the CDR3 is TGTGCCAGCAGCTTAGCGGGACAAGCCTCTGGGGCCAACGTCCTGACTTTC. Protein: CASSLAGQASGANVLTF.

In its sample, this clonotype was seen once. The J gene is TRBJ2-1, the V gene TRBV2; TRBD1 matches at 10 bases. Germline V lookup: CDR1 SNHLY, CDR2 FYNNEI. CDR3 length: 14 residues. The V and J ends lost 7 bases and 4 bases, in that order; junction bases with no gene match: 4. This CDR3 reads CASIPGQGYNEQFF. The CDR3 nucleotides are TGTGCCAGCATCCCGGGACAGGGGTACAATGAGCAGTTCTTC.

This clonotype was recorded at least ten times. J is TRBJ1-2 and V is TRBV29-1; D gene ambiguous. CDR3 size: 11 residues. V shed 3 bases and J shed 8 bases, with 10 bases lying between them. Looked up from germline, CDR1 is SQVTM and CDR2 is ANQGSEA. The chain's CDR3 is CSVDTAWGYTF. The CDR3 DNA sequence: TGCAGCGTTGACACCGCTTGGGGCTACACCTTC.

The chain is built from TRBV7-9 and TRBJ1-2, with D unclear. The CDR3 extends over 12 amino acids. Germline V lookup: CDR1 SEHNR, CDR2 FQNEAQ (reference sequence). Trimming pared 6 bases from V and 8 bases from J, leaving 13 bases between. The CDR3 nucleotides read TGTGCCAGCAGTTCGGACCTGAGAGGCTACACCTTC. It specifies CASSSDLRGYTF.

The chain recombines TRBV4-1 with TRBJ2-1; unclear D gene. Germline CDR1 reads MGHRA; CDR2 reads YSYEKL. CDR3 length: 12 amino acids. Trimming stripped 1 base from V and 7 bases from J, with 5 bases between. CDR3 in DNA: TGCGCCAGCAGCCAAGCCCCTAATGAGCAGTTCTTC. It is translated as CASSQAPNEQFF.

The chain has TRBV7-9 and TRBJ2-5; D not resolved. The CDR3 runs to 14 residues. CDR1 is SEHNR, CDR2 FQNEAQ, per germline (reference sequence). Deletions cut 5 bases from V and 2 bases from J, with 12 bases between. In DNA, the CDR3 is TGTGCCAGCAGCCCAGAGGACGAACAAGAGACCCAGTACTTC. Translation gives CASSPEDEQETQYF.

This clonotype was detected a few times. The chain joins TRBV4-1 to TRBJ2-7; D is perhaps TRBD1 or TRBD2 (5 bases each). The germline V and J ends were trimmed by 0 bases and 3 bases, with 12 bases remaining between them. This CDR3 comprises 15 residues. The V gene's germline CDR1 is MGHRA and CDR2 YSYEKL. CDR3 residues: CASSQDPGPFYEQYF. The CDR3 coding sequence is TGCGCCAGCAGCCAAGATCCGGGACCGTTCTACGAGCAGTACTTC.

The chain is built from TRBV21-1 and TRBJ2-3; the table's D call, TRBD2, was not checked against the DNA. TRBV21-1 is a pseudogene. The CDR3 is made up of 13 amino acids. CDR3 coding DNA: TGTGCCAGCAGCCCCAAGACCGGGACTTGTCAGTATTTT. Protein sequence: CASSPKTGTCQYF.

In its sample, this clonotype was seen many times. The chain couples TRBV5-6 to TRBJ2-7; no clear D. V was trimmed by 4 bases and J by 2 bases, leaving 10 bases between them. This CDR3 spans 13 amino acids. Germline values: CDR1 SGHDT, CDR2 YYEEEE. CDR3 nucleotides: TGTGCCAGCAGCGCCGGCGTAACCTACGAGCAGTACTTC. Translating it yields CASSAGVTYEQYF.